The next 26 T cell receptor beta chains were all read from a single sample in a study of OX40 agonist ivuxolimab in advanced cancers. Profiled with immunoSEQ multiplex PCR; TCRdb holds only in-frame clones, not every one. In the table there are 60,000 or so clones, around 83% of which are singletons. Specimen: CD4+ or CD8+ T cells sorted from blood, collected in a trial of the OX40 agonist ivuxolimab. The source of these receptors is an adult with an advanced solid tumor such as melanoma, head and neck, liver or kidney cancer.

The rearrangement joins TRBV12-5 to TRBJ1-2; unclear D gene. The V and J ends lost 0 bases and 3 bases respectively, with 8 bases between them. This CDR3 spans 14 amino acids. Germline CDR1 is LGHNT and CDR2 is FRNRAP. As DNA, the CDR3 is TGTGCTAGTGGTTTGGTCCCAGACCACTATGGCTACACCTTC. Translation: CASGLVPDHYGYTF.

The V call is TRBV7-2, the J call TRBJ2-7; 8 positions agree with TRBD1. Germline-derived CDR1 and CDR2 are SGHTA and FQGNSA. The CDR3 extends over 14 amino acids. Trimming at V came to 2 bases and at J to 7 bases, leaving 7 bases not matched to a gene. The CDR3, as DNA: TGTGCCAGCAGCTTAACCAGGGGGCTCGGGGAGCAGTACTTC. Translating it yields CASSLTRGLGEQYF.

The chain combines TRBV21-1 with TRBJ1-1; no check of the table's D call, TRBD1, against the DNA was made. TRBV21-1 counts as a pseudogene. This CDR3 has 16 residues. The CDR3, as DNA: TGTGCCAGCAGCGCCCGACAGGGAGAGTTGGGGACTGAAGCTTTCTTT. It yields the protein CASSARQGELGTEAFF.

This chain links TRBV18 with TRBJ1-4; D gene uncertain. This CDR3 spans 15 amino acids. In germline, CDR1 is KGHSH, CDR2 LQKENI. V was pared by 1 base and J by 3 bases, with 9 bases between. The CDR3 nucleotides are TGTGCCAGCTCACCACGGATGGGTGCTAATGAAAAACTGTTTTTT. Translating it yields CASSPRMGANEKLFF.

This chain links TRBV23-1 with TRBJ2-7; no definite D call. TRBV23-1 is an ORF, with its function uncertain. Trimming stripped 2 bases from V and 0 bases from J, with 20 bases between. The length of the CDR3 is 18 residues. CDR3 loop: CASSQPPRLAFSSYEQYF. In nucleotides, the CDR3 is TGCGCCAGCAGTCAACCCCCCCGACTGGCCTTTAGCTCCTACGAGCAGTACTTC.

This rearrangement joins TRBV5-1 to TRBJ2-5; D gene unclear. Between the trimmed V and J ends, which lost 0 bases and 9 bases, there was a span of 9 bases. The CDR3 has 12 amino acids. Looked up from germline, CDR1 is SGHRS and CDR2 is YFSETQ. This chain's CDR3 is CASSLDPGAQYF. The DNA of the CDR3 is TGCGCCAGCAGCTTGGACCCTGGGGCCCAGTACTTC.

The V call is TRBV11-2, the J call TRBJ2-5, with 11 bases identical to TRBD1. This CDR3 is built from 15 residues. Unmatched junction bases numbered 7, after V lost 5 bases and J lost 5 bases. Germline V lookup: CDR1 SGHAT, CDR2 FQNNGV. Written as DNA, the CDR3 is TGTGCCAGCAGCCCTTGGACAGGGGGCAGGGAGACCCAGTACTTC. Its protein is CASSPWTGGRETQYF.

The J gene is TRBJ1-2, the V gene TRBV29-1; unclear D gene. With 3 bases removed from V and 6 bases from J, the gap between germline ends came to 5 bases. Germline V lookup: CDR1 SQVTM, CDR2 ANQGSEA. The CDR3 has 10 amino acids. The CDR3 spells CSVEVNGYTF. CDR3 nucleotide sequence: TGCAGCGTTGAGGTTAATGGCTACACCTTC.

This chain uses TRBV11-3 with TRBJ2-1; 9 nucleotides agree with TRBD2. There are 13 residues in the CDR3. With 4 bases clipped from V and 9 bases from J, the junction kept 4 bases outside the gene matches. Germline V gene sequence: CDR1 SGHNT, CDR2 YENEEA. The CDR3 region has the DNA TGTGCCAGCAGCTCCGCGGGAGGGCGTGAGCAGTTCTTC. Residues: CASSSAGGREQFF.

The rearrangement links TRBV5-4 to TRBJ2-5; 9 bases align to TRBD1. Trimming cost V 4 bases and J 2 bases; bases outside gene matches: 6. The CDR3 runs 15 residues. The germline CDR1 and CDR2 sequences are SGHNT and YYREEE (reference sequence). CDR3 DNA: TGTGCCAGCAGCACACCGGGACAGGGTCAAGAGACCCAGTACTTC. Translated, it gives CASSTPGQGQETQYF.

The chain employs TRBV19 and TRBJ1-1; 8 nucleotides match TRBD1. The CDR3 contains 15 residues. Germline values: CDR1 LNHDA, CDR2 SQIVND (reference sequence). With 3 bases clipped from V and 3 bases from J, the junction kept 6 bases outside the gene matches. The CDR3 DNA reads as TGTGCCAGTAGTATCCTGGACAGGGCGGACACTGAAGCTTTCTTT. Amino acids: CASSILDRADTEAFF.

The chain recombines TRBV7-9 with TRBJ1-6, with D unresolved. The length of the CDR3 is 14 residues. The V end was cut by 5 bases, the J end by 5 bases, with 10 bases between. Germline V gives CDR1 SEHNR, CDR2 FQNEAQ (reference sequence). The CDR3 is CASSPESNNSPLHF. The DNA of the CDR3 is TGTGCCAGCAGCCCCGAGAGTAATAATTCACCCCTCCACTTT.

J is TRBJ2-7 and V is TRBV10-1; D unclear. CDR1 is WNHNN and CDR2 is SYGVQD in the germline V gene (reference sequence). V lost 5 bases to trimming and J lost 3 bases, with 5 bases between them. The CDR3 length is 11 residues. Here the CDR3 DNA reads TGCGCCAGCAGTACGTACTACGAGCAGTACTTC. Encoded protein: CASSTYYEQYF.

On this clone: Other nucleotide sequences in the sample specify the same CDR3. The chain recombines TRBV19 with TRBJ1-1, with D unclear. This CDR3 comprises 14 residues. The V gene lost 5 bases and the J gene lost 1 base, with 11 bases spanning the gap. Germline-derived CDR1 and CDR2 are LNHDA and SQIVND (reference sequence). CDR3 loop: CASSLGRPNTEAFF. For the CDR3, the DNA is TGTGCCAGTAGTCTTGGACGACCGAACACTGAAGCTTTCTTT.

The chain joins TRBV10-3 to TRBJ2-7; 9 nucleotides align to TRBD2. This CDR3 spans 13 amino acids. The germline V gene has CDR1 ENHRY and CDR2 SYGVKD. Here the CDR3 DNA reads TGTGCTTCCCGGGCGGGGGGGCTCTACGAGCAGTACTTC. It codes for CASRAGGLYEQYF.

CDR3 sequence (DNA): TGTGCCAGCAGCGTAGGAGAACGTATTAATTCACCCCTCCACTTT. It translates to CASSVGERINSPLHF. V and J are TRBV9 and TRBJ1-6; D is ambiguous. Looked up from germline, CDR1 is SGDLS and CDR2 is YYNGEE. CDR3 length: 15 residues. V was cut by 0 bases and J by 6 bases, with 10 bases left in between. Complete variable domain (other parts from reference TRBV9 and TRBJ1-6): DSGVTQTPKHLITATGQRVTLRCSPRSGDLSVYWYQQSLDQGLQFLIQYYNGEERAKGNILERFSAQQFPDLHSELNLSSLELGDSALYFCASSVGERINSPLHFGNGTRLTVT.

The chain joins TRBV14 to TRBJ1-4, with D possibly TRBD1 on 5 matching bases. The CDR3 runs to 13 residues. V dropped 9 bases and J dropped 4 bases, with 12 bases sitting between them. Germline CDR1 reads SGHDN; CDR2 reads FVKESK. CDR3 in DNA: TGTGCCAGTTCCAGGGATTATAATGAAAAACTGTTTTTT. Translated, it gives CASSRDYNEKLFF.

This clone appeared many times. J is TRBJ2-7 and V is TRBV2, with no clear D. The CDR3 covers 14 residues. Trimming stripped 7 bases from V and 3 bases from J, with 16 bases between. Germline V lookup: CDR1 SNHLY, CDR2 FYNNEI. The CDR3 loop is CASTNPGSSYEQYF. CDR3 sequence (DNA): TGTGCCAGCACCAACCCTGGCTCAAGCTACGAGCAGTACTTC.

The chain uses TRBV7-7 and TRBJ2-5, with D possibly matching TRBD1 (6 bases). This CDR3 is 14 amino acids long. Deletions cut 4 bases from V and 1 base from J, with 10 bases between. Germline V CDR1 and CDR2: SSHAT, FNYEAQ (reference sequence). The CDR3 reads CASSYQGSQETQYF. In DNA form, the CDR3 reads TGTGCCAGCAGCTATCAGGGGTCCCAAGAGACCCAGTACTTC.

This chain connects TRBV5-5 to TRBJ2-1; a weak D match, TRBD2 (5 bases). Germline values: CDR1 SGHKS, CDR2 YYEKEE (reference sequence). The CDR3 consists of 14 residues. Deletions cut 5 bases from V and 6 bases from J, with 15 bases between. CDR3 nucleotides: TGTGCCAGCAGGAGGGCCGCCCTAGGCAATGAGCAGTTCTTC. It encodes CASRRAALGNEQFF.

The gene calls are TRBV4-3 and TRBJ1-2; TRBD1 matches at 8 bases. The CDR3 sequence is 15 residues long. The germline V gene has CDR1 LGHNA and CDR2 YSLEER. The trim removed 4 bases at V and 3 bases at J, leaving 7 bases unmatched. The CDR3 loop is CASSPSQGADYGYTF. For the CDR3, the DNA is TGCGCCAGCAGCCCCTCCCAGGGGGCGGACTATGGCTACACCTTC.

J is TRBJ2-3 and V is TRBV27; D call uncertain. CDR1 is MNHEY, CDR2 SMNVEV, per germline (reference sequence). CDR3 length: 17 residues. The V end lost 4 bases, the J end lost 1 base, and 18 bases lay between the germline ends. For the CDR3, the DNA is TGTGCCAGCAGTTATCGGACCAGATCACAGCGCACAGATACGCAGTATTTT. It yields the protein CASSYRTRSQRTDTQYF.

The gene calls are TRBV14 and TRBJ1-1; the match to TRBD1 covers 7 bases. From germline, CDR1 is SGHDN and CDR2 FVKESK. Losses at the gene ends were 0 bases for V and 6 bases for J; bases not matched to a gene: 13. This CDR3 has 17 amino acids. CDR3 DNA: TGTGCCAGCAGCCAAGATGTGGCGACAGGGATGCGCGCTGAAGCTTTCTTT. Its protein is CASSQDVATGMRAEAFF. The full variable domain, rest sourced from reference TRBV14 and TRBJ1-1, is EAGVTQFPSHSVIEKGQTVTLRCDPISGHDNLYWYRRVMGKEIKFLLHFVKESKQDESGMPNNRFLAERTGGTYSTLKVQPAELEDSGVYFCASSQDVATGMRAEAFFGQGTRLTVV.

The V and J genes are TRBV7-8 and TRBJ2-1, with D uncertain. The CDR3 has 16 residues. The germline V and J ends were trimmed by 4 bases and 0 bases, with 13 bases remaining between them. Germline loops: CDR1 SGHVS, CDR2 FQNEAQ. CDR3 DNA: TGTGCCAGCAGCTCCCTTGCGCTCAGCTCCTACAATGAGCAGTTCTTC. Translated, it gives CASSSLALSSYNEQFF.

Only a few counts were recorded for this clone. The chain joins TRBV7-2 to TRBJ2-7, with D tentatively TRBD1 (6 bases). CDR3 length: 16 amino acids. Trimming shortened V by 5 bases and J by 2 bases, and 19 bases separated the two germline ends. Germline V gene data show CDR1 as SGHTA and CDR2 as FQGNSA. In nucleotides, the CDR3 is TGTGCCAGCAGCCCGCGTTGGACAGTAACGCCCTACGAGCAGTACTTC. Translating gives CASSPRWTVTPYEQYF.

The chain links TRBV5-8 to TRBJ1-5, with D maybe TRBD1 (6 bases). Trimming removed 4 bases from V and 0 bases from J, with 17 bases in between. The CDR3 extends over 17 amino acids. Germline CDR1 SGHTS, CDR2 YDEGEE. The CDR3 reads CASSLGTLGYSNQPQHF. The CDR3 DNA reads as TGTGCCAGCAGCCTAGGGACATTGGGTTATAGCAATCAGCCCCAGCATTTT.